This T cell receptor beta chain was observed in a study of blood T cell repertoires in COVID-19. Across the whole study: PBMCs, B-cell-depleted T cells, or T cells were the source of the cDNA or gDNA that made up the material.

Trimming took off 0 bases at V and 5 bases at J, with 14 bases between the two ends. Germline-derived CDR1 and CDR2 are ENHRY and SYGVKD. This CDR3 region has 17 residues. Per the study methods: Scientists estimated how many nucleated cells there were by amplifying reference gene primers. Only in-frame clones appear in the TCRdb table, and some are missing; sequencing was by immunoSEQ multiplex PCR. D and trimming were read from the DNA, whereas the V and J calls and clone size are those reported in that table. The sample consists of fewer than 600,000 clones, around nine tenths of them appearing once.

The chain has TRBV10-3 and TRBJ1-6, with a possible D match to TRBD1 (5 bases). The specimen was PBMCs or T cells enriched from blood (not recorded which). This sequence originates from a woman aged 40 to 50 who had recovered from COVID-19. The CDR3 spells CAISESGEAFDNSPLHF. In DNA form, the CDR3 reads TGTGCCATCAGTGAGTCGGGGGAGGCCTTCGATAATTCACCCCTCCACTTT.